A single count supports the clone carrying this T cell receptor (beta chain). The same CDR3 is also encoded by other DNA sequences in this sample. These data come from a study of blood T cell repertoires in COVID-19. The protocol was immunoSEQ multiplex PCR, while the TCRdb copy is restricted to in-frame clones and leaves out a portion. Among around 300,000 clones, roughly 90% were seen once, and the ten largest hold about 1.7%. V lost 1 base to trimming and J lost 1 base, with 4 bases between them. Germline CDR1 KGHSH, CDR2 LQKENI. The CDR3 totals 13 residues. The sequenced sample consisted of PBMCs or T cells enriched from blood (not recorded which). The V call is TRBV18, the J call TRBJ1-1; D unclear. The clonotype originates from a woman in her thirties or forties who had recovered from COVID-19. The CDR3 loop is CASSPRQNTEAFF. The CDR3 coding sequence is TGTGCCAGCTCACCACGGCAGAACACTGAAGCTTTCTTT.